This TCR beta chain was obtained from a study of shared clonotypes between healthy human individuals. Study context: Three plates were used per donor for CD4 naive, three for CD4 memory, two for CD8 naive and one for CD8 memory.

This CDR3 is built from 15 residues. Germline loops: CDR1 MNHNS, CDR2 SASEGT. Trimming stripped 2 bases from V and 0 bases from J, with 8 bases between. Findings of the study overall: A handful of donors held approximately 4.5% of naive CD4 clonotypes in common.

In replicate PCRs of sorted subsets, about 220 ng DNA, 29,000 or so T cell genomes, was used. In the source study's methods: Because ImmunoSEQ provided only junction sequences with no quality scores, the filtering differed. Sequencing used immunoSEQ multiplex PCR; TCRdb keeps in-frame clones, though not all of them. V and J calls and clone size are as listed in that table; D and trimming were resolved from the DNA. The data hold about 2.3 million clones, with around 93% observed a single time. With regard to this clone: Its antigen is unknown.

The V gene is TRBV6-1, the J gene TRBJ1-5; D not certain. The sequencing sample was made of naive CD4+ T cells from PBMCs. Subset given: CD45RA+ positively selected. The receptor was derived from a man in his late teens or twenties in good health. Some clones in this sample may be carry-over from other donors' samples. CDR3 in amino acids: CASSERVDSNQPQHF. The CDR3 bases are TGTGCCAGCAGTGAAAGGGTAGATAGCAATCAGCCCCAGCATTTT.